These T cell receptor beta chains were read from a single sample in a study of T cells in Graves' hyperthyroidism and ophthalmopathy. MiXCR was run by TCRdb on the multiplex PCR reads, yielding one entry per CDR3 protein. Of around 600,000 distinct CDR3 sequences in the sample, more than 15% are singletons; the top ten hold around 3.5%. Material: blood. These receptors were obtained from a woman in her thirties or forties with Graves' ophthalmopathy. Each CDR3 is given with its conserved first and last residue. A D gene is named only where the DNA matches it firmly. Not all rows give a size; the values are once, few, many and, for expanded clones, a class.

clone_size: NA
d_call: NA
j_call: TRBJ1-2
v_call: TRBV27
cdr3_aa: CASTLLPGVLGYTF
cdr3_nt: TGTGCCAGCACCCTCCTCCCAGGGGTTTTAGGCTACACCTTC

clone_size: many
d_call: TRBD1
j_call: TRBJ1-6
v_call: TRBV12-3/TRBV12-4
cdr3_aa: CASSRTGTTVGPLHF
cdr3_nt: TGTGCCAGCAGCCGGACAGGAACGACTGTGGGGCCCCTCCACTTT

clone_size: NA
d_call: NA
j_call: TRBJ1-6
v_call: TRBV10-3
cdr3_aa: CATRQGNSPLHF
cdr3_nt: TGTGCCACTAGGCAAGGAAATTCACCCCTCCACTTT

clone_size: many
d_call: TRBD1
j_call: TRBJ1-1
v_call: TRBV3-1
cdr3_aa: CASSRGQGVMNTEAFF
cdr3_nt: TGTGCCAGCAGCCGGGGACAGGGGGTCATGAACACTGAAGCTTTCTTT

clone_size: few
d_call: TRBD1
j_call: TRBJ1-4
v_call: TRBV5-1
cdr3_aa: CASSLATGGREKLFF
cdr3_nt: TGCGCCAGCAGCTTGGCGACAGGGGGTCGAGAAAAACTGTTTTTT

clone_size: many
d_call: TRBD2
j_call: TRBJ2-7
v_call: TRBV28
cdr3_aa: CASSPGGGRREQYF
cdr3_nt: TGTGCCAGCAGCCCTGGGGGAGGGCGACGCGAGCAGTACTTC

clone_size: many
d_call: NA
j_call: TRBJ2-7
v_call: TRBV2
cdr3_aa: CASSEIPYEQYF
cdr3_nt: TGTGCCAGCAGTGAAATCCCCTACGAGCAGTACTTC

clone_size: many
d_call: NA
j_call: TRBJ1-1
v_call: TRBV15
cdr3_aa: CATSRDPLGVGTEAFF
cdr3_nt: TGTGCCACCAGCAGAGACCCCTTGGGGGTAGGGACTGAAGCTTTCTTT

clone_size: many
d_call: TRBD2
j_call: TRBJ2-1
v_call: TRBV7-3
cdr3_aa: CASSLAGGAGRNEQFF
cdr3_nt: TGTGCCAGCAGCTTAGCGGGGGGGGCTGGTCGGAATGAGCAGTTCTTC

clone_size: few
d_call: NA
j_call: TRBJ2-5
v_call: TRBV20-1
cdr3_aa: CSVPWGARETQYF
cdr3_nt: TGCAGTGTCCCATGGGGGGCGCGGGAGACCCAGTACTTC

clone_size: many
d_call: NA
j_call: TRBJ2-1
v_call: TRBV5-1
cdr3_aa: CASSSLLASNYNEQFF
cdr3_nt: TGCGCCAGCAGCTCCTTACTAGCCTCTAACTACAATGAGCAGTTCTTC